The clone carrying this TCR beta chain occurred once. Sequencing was performed with immunoSEQ multiplex PCR; in TCRdb, only in-frame clones are kept and a portion is missing. The sample records 50,000 or so clones, roughly 81% being singletons. Trimming pared 4 bases from V and 4 bases from J, leaving 17 bases between. Germline loops: CDR1 SGHRS, CDR2 YFSETQ. This CDR3 comprises 16 residues. The data derive from a study of blood T cell repertoires in COVID-19. V is TRBV5-1 and J is TRBJ1-4; D perhaps matches TRBD1 (6 bases). Sample: peripheral blood. The sequence came from a woman between 55 and 75 years old with acute or convalescent COVID-19. CDR3 DNA: TGCGCCAGCAGCAGCGGGACATCGGGACTTAATGAAAAACTGTTTTTT. Amino acid sequence: CASSSGTSGLNEKLFF.